These 22 T cell receptor beta chains were sequenced from one sample in a study of T cell clonality in common variable immunodeficiency. Notes on the study in general: Fewer deletions and N-nucleotide insertions were reportedly seen in common variable immunodeficiency TCR beta sequences.

TCRdb's table, derived via immunoSEQ multiplex PCR, lists solely in-frame clones and lacks some. Reported are about 15,000 clones; the ten largest clones contain over 4.5%. No cognate antigen is known for these TCRs. Sequences were obtained from peripheral blood mononuclear cells. All receptors come from a human donor with common variable immunodeficiency.

With regard to this clone: Read sequence stops 3 residues before the CDR3 end, and the germline J gene provides the missing end. The J gene is TRBJ1-6, the V gene TRBV30, with TRBD1 matching 7 bases. There are 13 residues in the CDR3. With 1 base clipped from V and 7 bases from J, the junction kept 1 base outside the gene matches. Looked up from germline, CDR1 is GTSNPN and CDR2 is SVGIG (reference sequence). The CDR3 spells CAWSGQGNSPLHF. Partial CDR3 DNA: TGTGCCTGGAGTGGACAGGGAAATTCACCC. Full variable domain (missing parts from reference TRBV30 and TRBJ1-6): SQTIHQWPATLVQPVGSPLSLECTVEGTSNPNLYWYRQAAGRGLQLLFYSVGIGQISSEVPQNLSASRPQDRQFILSSKKLLLSDSGFYLCAWSGQGNSPLHFGNGTRLTVT.

Notes on this clone: The missing CDR3 end, 3 residues past where the read stops, is filled in from the germline J gene. This chain uses TRBV20-1 with TRBJ2-6; possible D gene TRBD1, 5 bases. Deletions cut 4 bases from V and 4 bases from J, with 11 bases between. This CDR3 contains 14 residues. Per germline, CDR1 DFQATT and CDR2 SNEGSKA (reference sequence). Partial CDR3 DNA: TGCAGTGCTACGCAGGGATCCGGGGCCAACGTC. Encoded protein: CSATQGSGANV. The whole CDR3 reads CSATQGSGANVLTF.

With respect to this clone: Coverage ceases 3 residues before the CDR3 finishes, and the germline J gene fills in the end. The rearrangement uses TRBV7-6 and TRBJ2-5; 7 bases align to TRBD1. Germline lookup yields CDR1 SGHVS and CDR2 FNYEAQ. V was pared by 5 bases and J by 3 bases, with 3 bases of the junction left unmatched. The CDR3 runs to 13 residues. The CDR3 loop reads CASSIGTEETQYF. The CDR3 bases that were read are TGTGCCAGCAGCATAGGGACAGAAGAGACC.

Its frequency marks this clone as medium-sized (0.01 to 0.1%). The sequenced fragment ends 3 residues before the CDR3 boundary, so the rest is inferred from the germline J gene. The chain joins TRBV19 to TRBJ2-2; tentative D call: TRBD1 (5 bases). This CDR3 has 14 amino acids. Trimming stripped 3 bases from V and 6 bases from J, with 11 bases between. Germline values: CDR1 LNHDA, CDR2 SQIVND (reference sequence). The CDR3 is CASSMGRGPGELFF. The CDR3 bases that were read are TGTGCCAGTAGTATGGGTAGGGGTCCCGGGGAG.

According to its frequency, this clone is medium-sized (0.01 to 0.1%). With the read ending 3 residues before the CDR3 end, the germline J gene is used to fill in that end. V usage is TRBV19 and J usage is TRBJ1-3; no definite D call. V lost 6 bases and J 0 bases, leaving 12 bases between the germline ends. CDR1 LNHDA and CDR2 SQIVND come from the germline V gene (reference sequence). There are 15 residues in the CDR3. CDR3 DNA (partial): TGTGCCAGTAGCCTACCCCGAAGCTCTGGAAACACC. The encoded protein is CASSLPRSSGNT. The full-length CDR3 reads as CASSLPRSSGNTIYF.

A note on this clone: The CDR3 extends 3 residues past the end of the read, so its final part is completed from the germline J gene. The rearrangement links TRBV7-2 to TRBJ2-7, with 7 bases fitting TRBD1. This CDR3 has 15 amino acids. V dropped 6 bases and J dropped 2; count of bases not matched to a gene: 10. Germline V lookup: CDR1 SGHTA, CDR2 FQGNSA. CDR3 bases read: TGTGCCAGCAGACCACGACAGGGTTTAACCTACGAG. It translates to CASRPRQGLTYE. The CDR3 reads in full as CASRPRQGLTYEQYF.

On this clone: The read halts 3 residues ahead of the CDR3 end, with the missing end drawn from the germline J gene. The chain couples TRBV12-3 or TRBV12-4 to TRBJ2-1; D call uncertain. This CDR3 has 11 residues. Trimming removed 4 bases from V and 7 bases from J, with 5 bases in between. The CDR3 reads CASSSLNEQFF. CDR3 DNA, as far as it was read: TGTGCCAGCAGTTCCCTGAATGAG.

In the case of this clone: The read gets to within 3 residues of the CDR3 end, and the germline J gene fills in the rest. The genes are TRBV5-1 and TRBJ1-1; perhaps TRBD1 as D (5 bases). The germline V gene encodes CDR1 SGHRS and CDR2 YFSETQ. The CDR3 spans 14 residues. The V end was cut by 0 bases, the J end by 0 bases, with 6 bases between. The CDR3 DNA, read in part, is TGCGCCAGCAGCTTGGACAGGCTGAACACTGAA. Encoded protein: CASSLDRLNTE. The CDR3 as a whole reads CASSLDRLNTEAFF.

This clone counts as medium-sized by frequency. The CDR3 is CASSSTSGSNTQYF. The sequenced CDR3 bases are TGTGCCAGCAGCTCCACTAGCGGGAGCAATACG. The genes are TRBV9 and TRBJ2-3; 11 nucleotides match TRBD2. The read ends 3 residues early relative to the CDR3; the germline J gene fills the gap. V lost 4 bases and J lost 7; bases outside the gene matches: 5. Germline CDR1 reads SGDLS; CDR2 reads YYNGEE. The CDR3 sequence is 14 residues long.

With regard to this clone: Coverage ceases 3 residues before the CDR3 finishes, and the germline J gene fills in the end. The V gene is TRBV28, the J gene TRBJ2-7, with 11 bases matching TRBD1. Looked up from germline, CDR1 is MDHEN and CDR2 is SYDVKM. V was clipped by 5 bases and J by 3 bases; unmatched bases: 3. The CDR3 has 14 residues. CDR3 sequence: CASSLGQGVYEQYF. The sequenced CDR3 bases are TGTGCCAGCAGTCTGGGACAGGGGGTCTACGAG.

A word on this clone: From the germline J gene comes the end of the CDR3, since the read stops 3 residues before it. V is TRBV19 and J is TRBJ1-4; D might be TRBD1 (6 bases). Looked up from germline, CDR1 is LNHDA and CDR2 is SQIVND (reference sequence). Trimming pared 7 bases from V and 7 bases from J, leaving 16 bases between. The CDR3 totals 14 residues. The DNA read from the CDR3 is TGTGCCAGTACCGGGGGGCGCCGGAGTGAAAAA. Translating gives CASTGGRRSEK. The entire CDR3 is CASTGGRRSEKLFF.

On this clone: The read ends 3 residues shy of where the CDR3 ends; the end is completed using the germline J gene. The chain joins TRBV7-2 to TRBJ2-1; tentative D call: TRBD1 (6 bases). Per the germline V gene, CDR1 is SGHTA and CDR2 is FQGNSA. Trimming stripped 3 bases from V and 6 bases from J, with 9 bases between. CDR3 length equals 13 residues. CDR3 protein: CASSFRGGNEQFF. The sequenced CDR3 bases are TGTGCCAGCAGCTTTAGAGGGGGCAATGAG.

Comments on this clone: The read finishes 3 residues shy of the CDR3 end, and the germline J gene is used to complete it. The V gene is TRBV20-1, the J gene TRBJ2-3; 9 positions match TRBD2. The CDR3 contains 14 residues. The germline CDR1 and CDR2 sequences are DFQATT and SNEGSKA (reference sequence). V gave up 3 bases and J gave up 4 bases; unmatched junction bases: 5. CDR3 protein: CSASEGLASDTQYF. The covered CDR3 bases are TGCAGTGCTAGCGAAGGACTAGCGTCAGATACG.

Comments on this clone: The read is 3 residues too short to cover the CDR3 end, so that end is filled in from the germline J gene. The rearrangement uses TRBV10-1 and TRBJ2-1; TRBD2 agrees at 8 bases. CDR1 and CDR2 (germline): WNHNN, SYGVQD (reference sequence). With V trimmed by 10 bases and J by 8 bases, 13 bases remained unmatched. This CDR3 has 14 amino acids. The DNA read from the CDR3 is TGCGCCAACCCGGGACTAGGCCCCCCCGATGAG. The encoded protein is CANPGLGPPDE. In full, the CDR3 is CANPGLGPPDEQFF.

A word on this clone: The observed sequence ends 3 residues before the CDR3 terminus, with the missing tail filled in from the germline J gene. This chain connects TRBV3-1 (or the pseudogene TRBV3-2) to TRBJ1-6; possible D gene TRBD1, 6 bases. The CDR3 is 17 amino acids. The V end was cut by 0 bases, the J end by 2 bases, with 11 bases between. Germline CDR1 reads LGHDT; CDR2 reads YNNKEL (reference sequence). The CDR3 reads CASSQERGGTYNSPLHF. CDR3 DNA (partial): TGTGCCAGCAGCCAAGAGAGAGGGGGAACCTATAATTCACCC.

Of note for this clone: The missing CDR3 end, 3 residues past where the read stops, is filled in from the germline J gene. The V call is TRBV6-2 or TRBV6-3, the J call TRBJ1-2; tentatively, D is TRBD1 (5 bases). In germline, CDR1 is MNHEY, CDR2 SVGEGT. V was clipped by 10 bases and J by 3 bases, with 9 bases between them. This CDR3 contains 11 residues. The DNA read from the CDR3 is TGTGCCACCACCAGGGACTATGGC. As protein: CATTRDYG. From start to end, the CDR3 is CATTRDYGYTF.

In regard to this clone: Coverage ceases 3 residues before the CDR3 finishes, and the germline J gene fills in the end. The V gene is TRBV19, the J gene TRBJ1-1; 7 bases are a match to TRBD1. Per the germline V gene, CDR1 is LNHDA and CDR2 is SQIVND (reference sequence). This CDR3 comprises 14 residues. Unmatched junction bases numbered 2, after V lost 3 bases and J lost 1 base. CDR3 bases read: TGTGCCAGTAGTATGAGGGACAGGAACACTGAA. Its translation: CASSMRDRNTE. The entire CDR3 is CASSMRDRNTEAFF.

A note on this clone: The read ends 3 residues before the CDR3 terminus; that terminus is restored from the germline J gene. This sequence joins TRBV14 and TRBJ2-3; D is ambiguous. Germline V lookup: CDR1 SGHDN, CDR2 FVKESK. V was shortened by 1 base and J by 4 bases, with 6 bases between the two germline ends. The CDR3 sequence is 13 residues long. The DNA read from the CDR3 is TGTGCCAGCAGCCAAGGCGTCCCAGATACG. The encoded protein is CASSQGVPDT. The entire CDR3 is CASSQGVPDTQYF.

Comments on this clone: The CDR3 is cut off 3 residues early in the read; its end comes from the germline J gene. The genes are TRBV7-9 and TRBJ1-1; 8 bases agree with TRBD1. CDR1 and CDR2 (germline): SEHNR, FQNEAQ (reference sequence). Unmatched junction bases numbered 11, after V lost 5 bases and J lost 6 bases. This CDR3 comprises 15 residues. The CDR3 DNA, read in part, is TGTGCCAGCAGCCCGTCGGACAGGGACAATTCTGAA. Its protein product is CASSPSDRDNSE. The complete CDR3 protein is CASSPSDRDNSEAFF.

As regards this clone: Read sequence stops 3 residues before the CDR3 end, and the germline J gene provides the missing end. The chain carries TRBV19 and TRBJ2-5, with TRBD2 matching over 9 bases. From germline, CDR1 is LNHDA and CDR2 SQIVND (reference sequence). Trimming at V came to 3 bases and at J to 5 bases, leaving 10 bases not matched to a gene. The CDR3 has 16 amino acids. The CDR3 protein is CASSIGAGGPWETQYF. The part of the CDR3 DNA that was read is TGTGCCAGTAGTATTGGCGCGGGGGGGCCGTGGGAGACC.

Comment on this clone: The read terminates 3 residues before the CDR3 end, so the remaining end is supplied by the germline J gene. The chain carries TRBV2 and TRBJ1-1; D possibly corresponds to TRBD1 (6 bases). The CDR3 has 14 amino acids. V gave up 4 bases and J gave up 1 base, with 10 bases separating them. Germline V gene lookup returns CDR1 SNHLY and CDR2 FYNNEI. CDR3 DNA (partial): TGTGCCAGCAGTGTGGGGGGGGCGAACACTGAA. Its translation is CASSVGGANTE. The full CDR3 reads CASSVGGANTEAFF.

As concerns this clone: The read is 3 residues too short to cover the CDR3 end, so that end is filled in from the germline J gene. The rearrangement links TRBV19 to TRBJ1-6; TRBD1 agrees at 8 bases. The CDR3 spans 14 residues. Germline V lookup: CDR1 LNHDA, CDR2 SQIVND (reference sequence). With V trimmed by 6 bases and J by 10 bases, 8 bases remained unmatched. CDR3 bases read: TGTGCCAGTAGCGGACAGGGATTTGGGTCACCC. Its protein product is CASSGQGFGSP. The full CDR3 reads CASSGQGFGSPLHF. The full variable domain, rest sourced from reference TRBV19 and TRBJ1-6, is DGGITQSPKYLFRKEGQNVTLSCEQNLNHDAMYWYRQDPGQGLRLIYYSQIVNDFQKGDIAEGYSVSREKKESFPLTVTSAQKNPTAFYLCASSGQGFGSPLHFGNGTRLTVT.